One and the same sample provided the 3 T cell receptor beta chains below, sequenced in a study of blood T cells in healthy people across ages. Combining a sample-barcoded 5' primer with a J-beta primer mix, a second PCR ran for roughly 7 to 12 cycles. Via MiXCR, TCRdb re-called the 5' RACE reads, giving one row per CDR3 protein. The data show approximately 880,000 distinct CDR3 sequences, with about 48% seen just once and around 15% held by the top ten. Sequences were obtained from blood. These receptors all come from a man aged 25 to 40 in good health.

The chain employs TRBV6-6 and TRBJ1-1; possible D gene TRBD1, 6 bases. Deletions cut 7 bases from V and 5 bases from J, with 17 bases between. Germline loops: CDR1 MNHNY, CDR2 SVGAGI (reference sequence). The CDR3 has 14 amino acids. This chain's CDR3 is CASNRPGQGTEAFF. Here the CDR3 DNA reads TGTGCCAGCAATAGACCGGGACAAGGGACTGAAGCTTTCTTT.

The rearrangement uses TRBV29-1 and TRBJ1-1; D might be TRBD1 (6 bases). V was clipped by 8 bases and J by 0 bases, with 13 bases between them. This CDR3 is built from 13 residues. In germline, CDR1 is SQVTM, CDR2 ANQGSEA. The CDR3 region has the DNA TGCAGCATCAGAGGGGGGATGAACACTGAAGCTTTCTTT. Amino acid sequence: CSIRGGMNTEAFF. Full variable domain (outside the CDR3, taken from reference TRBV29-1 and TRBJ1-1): SAVISQKPSRDICQRGTSLTIQCQVDSQVTMMFWYRQQPGQSLTLIATANQGSEATYESGFVIDKFPISRPNLTFSTLTVSNMSPEDSSIYLCSIRGGMNTEAFFGQGTRLTVV.

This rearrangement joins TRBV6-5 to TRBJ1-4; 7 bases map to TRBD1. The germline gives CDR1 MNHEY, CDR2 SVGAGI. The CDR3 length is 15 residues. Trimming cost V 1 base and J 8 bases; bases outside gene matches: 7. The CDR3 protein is CASSYWGQPIEKLFF. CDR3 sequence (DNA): TGTGCCAGCAGTTACTGGGGACAGCCGATAGAAAAACTGTTTTTT.